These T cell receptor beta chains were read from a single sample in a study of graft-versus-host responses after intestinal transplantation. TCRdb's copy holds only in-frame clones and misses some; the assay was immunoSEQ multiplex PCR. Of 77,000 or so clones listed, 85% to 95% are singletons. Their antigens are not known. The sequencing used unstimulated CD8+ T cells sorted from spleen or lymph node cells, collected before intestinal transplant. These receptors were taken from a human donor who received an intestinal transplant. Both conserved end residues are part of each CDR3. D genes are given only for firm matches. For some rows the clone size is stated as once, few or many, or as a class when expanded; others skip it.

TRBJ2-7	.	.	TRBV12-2	TGTGCAAGTCGCTTAGTCCAGACGGACGAGCAGTACTTC	CASRLVQTDEQYF
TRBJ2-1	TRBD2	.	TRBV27	TGTGCCAGCAAACCAGCGGGAGGGCCGGGAAATGAGCAGTTCTTC	CASKPAGGPGNEQFF
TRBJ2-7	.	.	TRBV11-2	TGTGCCAGCAGCTTAGGGGAGGTATACTACGAGCAGTACTTC	CASSLGEVYYEQYF
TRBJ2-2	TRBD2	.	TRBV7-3	TGTGCCAGCAGCCACGGACTAGCGCAGAACACCGGGGAGCTGTTTTTT	CASSHGLAQNTGELFF
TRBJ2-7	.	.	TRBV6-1	TGTGCCAGCAGCCCCGGTATCACCTACGAGCAGTACTTC	CASSPGITYEQYF
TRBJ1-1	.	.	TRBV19	TGTGCCAGTAGCCCAGAGAGCACTGAAGCTTTCTTT	CASSPESTEAFF
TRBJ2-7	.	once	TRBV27	TGTGCCAGCAGTTTATCCCGACTGCTGGGCGAGCAGTACTTC	CASSLSRLLGEQYF
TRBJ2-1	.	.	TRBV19	TGTGCCAGTAGTATTTTCGGCAGCTACAATGAGCAGTTCTTC	CASSIFGSYNEQFF
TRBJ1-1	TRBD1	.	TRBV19	TGTGCCAGTAGTATCGCCGGGACAGGGGAAGCTTTCTTT	CASSIAGTGEAFF
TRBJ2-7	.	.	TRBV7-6	TGTGCCAGCAGCTTAGCAGACAGCACCAGCTACGAGCAGTACTTC	CASSLADSTSYEQYF
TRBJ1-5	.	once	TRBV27	TGTGCCAGCAGTTTAGGACAGAGCAATCAGCCCCAGCATTTT	CASSLGQSNQPQHF
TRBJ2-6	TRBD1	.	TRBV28	TGTGCCAGCAGTTTATCCCTATCGACAGGGGGCAGGTCTGGGGCCAACGTCCTGACTTTC	CASSLSLSTGGRSGANVLTF
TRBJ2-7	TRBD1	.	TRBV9	TGTGCCAGCAGCGCGGGGACAGGGGGCGAGCAGTACTTC	CASSAGTGGEQYF
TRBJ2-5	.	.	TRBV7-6	TGTGCCAGCAGCTTAAGTCTAGCAGCCCAAGAGACCCAGTACTTC	CASSLSLAAQETQYF
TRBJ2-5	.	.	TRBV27	TGTGCCAGCAGTTTATCGGGGTTAGTAGGGACCCAGTACTTC	CASSLSGLVGTQYF
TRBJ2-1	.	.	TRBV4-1	TGCGCCAGCACCCCGGCGGCCGGGTACAATGAGCAGTTCTTC	CASTPAAGYNEQFF
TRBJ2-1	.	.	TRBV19	TGTGCCAGTAGTATAGAAACGGACCACTACAATGAGCAGTTCTTC	CASSIETDHYNEQFF
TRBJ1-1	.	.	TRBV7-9	TGTGCCAGCAGCCACAGATGGACCCACGGGGCTTTCTTT	CASSHRWTHGAFF
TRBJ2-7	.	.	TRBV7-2	TGTGCCAGCAGCTCAACCAGGGGTCTCCAAACCTACAGCTCCTACGAGCAGTACTTC	CASSSTRGLQTYSSYEQYF
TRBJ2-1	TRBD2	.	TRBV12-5	TGTGCTAGTGGTTTGACCACTAGCGGGAGAGGTGAGCAGTTCTTC	CASGLTTSGRGEQFF
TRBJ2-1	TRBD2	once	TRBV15	TGTGCCACCAGCAACCCCCCCATTAGCGGGAGGAGGAATGAGCAGTTCTTC	CATSNPPISGRRNEQFF
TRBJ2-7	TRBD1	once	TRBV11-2	TGTGCCAGCAGCTCGTACAGGGGGCCGTACTCCTACGAGCAGTACTTC	CASSSYRGPYSYEQYF
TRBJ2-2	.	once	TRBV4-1	TGCGCCAGCAGCTGGCACCGCGACGTCAACACCGGGGAGCTGTTTTTT	CASSWHRDVNTGELFF
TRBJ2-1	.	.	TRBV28	TGTGCCAGCAGTCCACCCCCCGGGACAGCGGGCTTCAATGAGCAGTTCTTC	CASSPPPGTAGFNEQFF
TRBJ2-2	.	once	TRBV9	TGTGCCAGCAGCGTAGGGACAAGGGAGGAGCTGTTTTTT	CASSVGTREELFF
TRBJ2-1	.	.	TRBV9	TGTGCCAGCAGCGAGGGCCCGGAGCGGAGCTCCTACAATGAGCAGTTCTTC	CASSEGPERSSYNEQFF
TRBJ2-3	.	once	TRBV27	TGTGCCAGCAGTTTATTGGCTAGCCTGGCAGATACGCAGTATTTT	CASSLLASLADTQYF
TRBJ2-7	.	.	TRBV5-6	TGTGCCAGCAGCATGGGACATGACTACGAGCAGTACTTC	CASSMGHDYEQYF
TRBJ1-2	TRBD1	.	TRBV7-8	TGTGCCAGCAGCTTAGCAGAGGGACAGCCCCTCTACACCTTC	CASSLAEGQPLYTF
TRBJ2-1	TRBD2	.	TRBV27	TGTGCCAGCAGTTTAGCTGGGGAGGGCTACAATGAGCAGTTCTTC	CASSLAGEGYNEQFF
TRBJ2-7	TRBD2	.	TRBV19	TGTGCCAGTAGTTTGGGACTAGCGGGGTACGAGCAGTACTTC	CASSLGLAGYEQYF
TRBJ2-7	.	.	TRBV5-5	TGTGCCAGCAGCTTGGATGGGGTGACGGGGGACTCCTACGAGCAGTACTTC	CASSLDGVTGDSYEQYF
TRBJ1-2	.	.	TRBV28	.	CASSFGQGATF
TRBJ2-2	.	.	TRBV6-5	TGTGCCAGCAGTTACTCGACAGAGAACACCGGGGAGCTGTTTTTT	CASSYSTENTGELFF
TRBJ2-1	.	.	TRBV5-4	TGTGCCAGCAGCAGGGACCCGGCCCAATGGGGGAACAATGAGCAGTTCTTC	CASSRDPAQWGNNEQFF
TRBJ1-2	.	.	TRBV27	TGTGCCAGCAGCTTCAGGGGTGGCTATGGCTACACCTTC	CASSFRGGYGYTF
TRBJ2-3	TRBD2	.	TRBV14	TGTGCCAGCAGCCAAGAATTCGGGACTAGCGGGAGCCCAGATACGCAGTATTTT	CASSQEFGTSGSPDTQYF
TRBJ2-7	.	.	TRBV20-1	TGCAGTGCTAGAGACAGGGCCGAGCAGTACTTC	CSARDRAEQYF
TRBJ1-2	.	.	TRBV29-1	TGCAGCGTGGCGGCACCGGGGGGGGGCTACACCTTC	CSVAAPGGGYTF
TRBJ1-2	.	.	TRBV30	TGTGCCTGGAGTGTAGGGGGGGCTGGCTACACCTTC	CAWSVGGAGYTF
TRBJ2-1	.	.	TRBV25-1	TGTGCCAGCAGTGAGACAGTCAAGGGTGAGCAGTTCTTC	CASSETVKGEQFF
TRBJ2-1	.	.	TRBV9	TGTGCCAGCAGCCCGCTAAGCCGTCTGGATGAGCAGTTCTTC	CASSPLSRLDEQFF
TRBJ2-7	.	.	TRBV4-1	TGCGCCAGCAGCCGAGGGACCCGATACGAGCAGTACTTC	CASSRGTRYEQYF
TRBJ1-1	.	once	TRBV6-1	TGTGCCAGCAGTGAATGGTGGGTCGAGGCTTTCTTT	CASSEWWVEAFF
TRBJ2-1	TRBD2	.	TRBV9	TGTGCCAGCAGCGTAGACGGGACTACCAACAATGAGCAGTTCTTC	CASSVDGTTNNEQFF
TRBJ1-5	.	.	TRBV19	TGTGCCAGTAGTGGAGGGGGAGTGCAGCCCCAGCATTTT	CASSGGGVQPQHF